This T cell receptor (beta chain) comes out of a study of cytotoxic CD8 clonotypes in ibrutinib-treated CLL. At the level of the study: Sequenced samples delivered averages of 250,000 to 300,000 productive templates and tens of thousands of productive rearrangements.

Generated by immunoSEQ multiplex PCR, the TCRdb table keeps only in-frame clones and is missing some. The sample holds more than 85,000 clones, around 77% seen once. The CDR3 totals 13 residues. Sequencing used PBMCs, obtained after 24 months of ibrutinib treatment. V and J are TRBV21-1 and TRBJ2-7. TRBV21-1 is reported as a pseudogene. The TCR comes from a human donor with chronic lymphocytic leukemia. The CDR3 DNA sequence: TGTGCCAGCAGCCCGGGCCGCACCTACGAGCAGTACTTC. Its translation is CASSPGRTYEQYF.